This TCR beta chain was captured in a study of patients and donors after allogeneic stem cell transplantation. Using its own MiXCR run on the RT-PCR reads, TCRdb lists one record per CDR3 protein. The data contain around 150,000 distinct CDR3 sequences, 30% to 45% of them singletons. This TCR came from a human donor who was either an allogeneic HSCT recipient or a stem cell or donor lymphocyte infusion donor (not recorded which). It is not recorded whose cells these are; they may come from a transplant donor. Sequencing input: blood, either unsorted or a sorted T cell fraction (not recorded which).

This chain's CDR3 is CASSSGRVNTEAFF. CDR3 sequence (DNA): TGTGCCAGCAGTTCGGGACGGGTGAACACTGAAGCTTTCTTT. The chain joins TRBV6-5 to TRBJ1-1, with D possibly being TRBD1 (5 bases). The length of the CDR3 is 14 residues. Trimming took 4 bases from V and 0 from J, leaving 9 bases between them. Per the germline V gene, CDR1 is MNHEY and CDR2 is SVGAGI.